This is a list of T cell receptor beta chains from one sample in a study of STAT5B mutations in CD4+ large granular lymphocyte leukemia. TCRdb's table, derived via immunoSEQ multiplex PCR, lists solely in-frame clones and lacks some. The sample carries fewer than 30,000 clones, approximately 84% recorded once. Sequenced sample: CD4+ T cells from blood buffy coats. These receptors all stem from a human donor in good health. The CDR3 runs from the conserved cysteine through the conserved F or W. Each record gives: clone size, V gene, J gene, D gene, CDR3 DNA, CDR3 protein. A D gene is named only where the DNA matches it firmly. Clone size is given for some rows only: seen once, a few or many times, or a class if the clone is expanded.

clone size: .
V gene: TRBV18
J gene: TRBJ1-6
D gene: .
CDR3 DNA: TGTGCCAGCTCACCAGGACATGGAAGTAATTCACCCCTCCACTTT
CDR3 protein: CASSPGHGSNSPLHF

clone size: .
V gene: TRBV6-1
J gene: TRBJ2-5
D gene: .
CDR3 DNA: TGTGCCAGCAGTGAAGCCAGAGCCAGGGAGACCCAGTACTTC
CDR3 protein: CASSEARARETQYF

clone size: few
V gene: TRBV13
J gene: TRBJ2-4
D gene: TRBD1
CDR3 DNA: TGTGCCAGCAGCTTTGGGACAGGGAGTGATTGGGCCAAAAACATTCAGTACTTC
CDR3 protein: CASSFGTGSDWAKNIQYF

clone size: once
V gene: TRBV28
J gene: TRBJ2-7
D gene: .
CDR3 DNA: TGTGCCAGCAGTTTATGGGGGCCCTACGAGCAGTACTTC
CDR3 protein: CASSLWGPYEQYF

clone size: once
V gene: TRBV7-2
J gene: TRBJ1-1
D gene: .
CDR3 DNA: TGTGCCAGCAGCTTATCGGGAGGGGGCACTGAAGCTTTCTTT
CDR3 protein: CASSLSGGGTEAFF

clone size: .
V gene: TRBV27
J gene: TRBJ2-7
D gene: .
CDR3 DNA: TGTGCCAGCGGGTTAGCGTCCTACGAGCAGTACTTC
CDR3 protein: CASGLASYEQYF

clone size: .
V gene: TRBV12-5
J gene: TRBJ2-1
D gene: .
CDR3 DNA: TGTGCTAGTGGTTTGGGGGTGTACAATGAGCAGTTCTTC
CDR3 protein: CASGLGVYNEQFF

clone size: .
V gene: TRBV27
J gene: TRBJ2-1
D gene: TRBD1
CDR3 DNA: TGTGCCAGCAGTTTGACAGGGGGGTGGGATGAGCAGTTCTTC
CDR3 protein: CASSLTGGWDEQFF

clone size: .
V gene: TRBV6-6
J gene: TRBJ1-1
D gene: .
CDR3 DNA: TGTGCCAGCAGTAGGGCGGTGAACACTGAAGCTTTCTTT
CDR3 protein: CASSRAVNTEAFF

clone size: .
V gene: TRBV5-4
J gene: TRBJ2-4
D gene: TRBD1
CDR3 DNA: TGTGCCAGCAGTCGGTGGGGACAGGTAGCCAAAAACATTCAGTACTTC
CDR3 protein: CASSRWGQVAKNIQYF

clone size: few
V gene: TRBV7-9
J gene: TRBJ1-5
D gene: .
CDR3 DNA: TGTGCCAGCAGCTTGGACAGTCAGCCCCAGCATTTT
CDR3 protein: CASSLDSQPQHF

clone size: .
V gene: TRBV7-2
J gene: TRBJ1-1
D gene: TRBD1
CDR3 DNA: TGTGCCAGCAACTGGGACAGGCTGAACACTGAAGCTTTCTTT
CDR3 protein: CASNWDRLNTEAFF

clone size: .
V gene: TRBV2
J gene: TRBJ2-1
D gene: TRBD2
CDR3 DNA: TGTGCCAGCAGTGCACTAGCGGGAGGGGGTGAGCAGTTCTTC
CDR3 protein: CASSALAGGGEQFF

clone size: .
V gene: TRBV10-2
J gene: TRBJ2-1
D gene: .
CDR3 DNA: TGCGCCAGCAGTGAGTCGACGGGCAATGAGCAGTTCTTC
CDR3 protein: CASSESTGNEQFF

clone size: .
V gene: TRBV28
J gene: TRBJ2-1
D gene: .
CDR3 DNA: TGTGCCAGCAGTTTATTTCTTGGGTTCCGGAATGAGCAGTTCTTC
CDR3 protein: CASSLFLGFRNEQFF

clone size: .
V gene: TRBV11-2
J gene: TRBJ2-5
D gene: .
CDR3 DNA: TGTGCCAGCAGCTTAGAGGTGGAGCAAGAGACCCAGTACTTC
CDR3 protein: CASSLEVEQETQYF

clone size: .
V gene: TRBV7-9
J gene: TRBJ1-1
D gene: .
CDR3 DNA: TGTGCCAGCACCCAAGGCGCGGCGAACACTGAAGCTTTCTTT
CDR3 protein: CASTQGAANTEAFF

clone size: few
V gene: TRBV6-5
J gene: TRBJ1-1
D gene: .
CDR3 DNA: TGTGCCAGCAGTTACGTGGGAAGTTCCGCTGAAGCTTTCTTT
CDR3 protein: CASSYVGSSAEAFF

clone size: .
V gene: TRBV18
J gene: TRBJ2-3
D gene: .
CDR3 DNA: TGTGCCAGCTCACCAAGCAGGGCCACAGATACGCAGTATTTT
CDR3 protein: CASSPSRATDTQYF

clone size: .
V gene: TRBV5-1
J gene: TRBJ1-1
D gene: .
CDR3 DNA: TGCGCCAGCAGCGCCTGGGGGACACTCGGCACTGAAGCTTTCTTT
CDR3 protein: CASSAWGTLGTEAFF

clone size: .
V gene: TRBV13
J gene: TRBJ1-2
D gene: TRBD1
CDR3 DNA: TGTGCCAGCAGCTTTTTACAGGGGTCGCCCTCGGGAGGCTACACCTTC
CDR3 protein: CASSFLQGSPSGGYTF

clone size: .
V gene: TRBV29-1
J gene: TRBJ2-5
D gene: .
CDR3 DNA: TGCAGCGTTGATTTCAGGGAAGAGACCCAGTACTTC
CDR3 protein: CSVDFREETQYF

clone size: .
V gene: TRBV6-1
J gene: TRBJ1-4
D gene: TRBD1
CDR3 DNA: TGTGCCAGCAGTGAAAAAGGACAGGGCAACGAAAAACTGTTTTTT
CDR3 protein: CASSEKGQGNEKLFF

clone size: .
V gene: TRBV11-2
J gene: TRBJ2-7
D gene: TRBD2
CDR3 DNA: TGTGCCAGCAGCTTAGGGCGGACTAGCGGATTGGAGGGCGAGCAGTACTTC
CDR3 protein: CASSLGRTSGLEGEQYF

clone size: once
V gene: TRBV19
J gene: TRBJ2-7
D gene: .
CDR3 DNA: TGTGCCAGTAGTATTGAATTGAGCTACGAGCAGTACTTC
CDR3 protein: CASSIELSYEQYF

clone size: .
V gene: TRBV7-2
J gene: TRBJ1-5
D gene: .
CDR3 DNA: TGTGCCAGCAGCTTAGAAGGCTTCCAGCCCCAGCATTTT
CDR3 protein: CASSLEGFQPQHF

clone size: .
V gene: TRBV2
J gene: TRBJ2-3
D gene: .
CDR3 DNA: TGTGCCAGCAGCTTAGGGACTGTGGATACGCAGTATTTT
CDR3 protein: CASSLGTVDTQYF

clone size: .
V gene: TRBV10-3
J gene: TRBJ2-1
D gene: TRBD2
CDR3 DNA: TGTGCCACATCACCCTCACCGGGGGGGCTGGATGAGCAGTTCTTC
CDR3 protein: CATSPSPGGLDEQFF

clone size: .
V gene: TRBV18
J gene: TRBJ1-1
D gene: .
CDR3 DNA: TGTGCCAGCTCACCAGGTGGGGTTATGAACACTGAAGCTTTCTTT
CDR3 protein: CASSPGGVMNTEAFF

clone size: .
V gene: TRBV7-3
J gene: TRBJ2-3
D gene: .
CDR3 DNA: TGTGCCAGCAGCTTTGGGCGAGCGAGCACAGATACGCAGTATTTT
CDR3 protein: CASSFGRASTDTQYF

clone size: .
V gene: TRBV2
J gene: TRBJ2-2
D gene: .
CDR3 DNA: TGTGCCAGCAGTGGTTTCGGGGGAGGCAACGGGGAGCTGTTTTTT
CDR3 protein: CASSGFGGGNGELFF

clone size: .
V gene: TRBV19
J gene: TRBJ1-1
D gene: .
CDR3 DNA: TGTGCCAGTAGTATCGGTTCCCCTAACACTGAAGCTTTCTTT
CDR3 protein: CASSIGSPNTEAFF

clone size: few
V gene: TRBV9
J gene: TRBJ1-1
D gene: .
CDR3 DNA: TGTGCCAGCAGCGTAGGAATTGGGGAGGGAGAAAACACTGAAGCTTTCTTT
CDR3 protein: CASSVGIGEGENTEAFF

clone size: .
V gene: TRBV7-9
J gene: TRBJ2-3
D gene: TRBD2
CDR3 DNA: TGTGCCAGCAGCTTAGAAGGGGCGGGGGGTCGAGATACGCAGTATTTT
CDR3 protein: CASSLEGAGGRDTQYF

clone size: .
V gene: TRBV28
J gene: TRBJ2-1
D gene: TRBD2
CDR3 DNA: TGTGCCAGCAGTGGGCCGGGACTAGCGGGAGCTTTGGAGCAGTTCTTC
CDR3 protein: CASSGPGLAGALEQFF

clone size: .
V gene: TRBV7-2
J gene: TRBJ1-1
D gene: .
CDR3 DNA: TGTGCCAGCAGTTCGACATCCATGAACACTGAAGCTTTCTTT
CDR3 protein: CASSSTSMNTEAFF

clone size: .
V gene: TRBV7-8
J gene: TRBJ1-1
D gene: TRBD1
CDR3 DNA: TGTGCCAGCAGCCAGCAACAGGGGGCGAGGACTGAAGCTTTCTTT
CDR3 protein: CASSQQQGARTEAFF

clone size: few
V gene: TRBV7-6
J gene: TRBJ1-6
D gene: TRBD1
CDR3 DNA: TGTGCCAGCAGCCCTAAGACAGGGTATAATTCACCCCTCCACTTT
CDR3 protein: CASSPKTGYNSPLHF

clone size: .
V gene: TRBV27
J gene: TRBJ1-1
D gene: .
CDR3 DNA: TGTGCCAGCAGAGGCTTGAACACTGAAGCTTTCTTT
CDR3 protein: CASRGLNTEAFF

clone size: .
V gene: TRBV19
J gene: TRBJ1-6
D gene: TRBD1
CDR3 DNA: TGTGCCAGCGGGACAGGGAGAAATTCACCCCTCCACTTT
CDR3 protein: CASGTGRNSPLHF

clone size: .
V gene: TRBV19
J gene: TRBJ1-5
D gene: .
CDR3 DNA: TGTGCCAGTAGTATTAGAGGGGAAGGACAGCCCCAGCATTTT
CDR3 protein: CASSIRGEGQPQHF

clone size: .
V gene: TRBV11-3
J gene: TRBJ2-3
D gene: .
CDR3 DNA: TGTGCCAGCAGCTCCTCGCCCGACAGGACCTCTAGCACAGATACGCAGTATTTT
CDR3 protein: CASSSSPDRTSSTDTQYF

clone size: .
V gene: TRBV7-9
J gene: TRBJ1-4
D gene: .
CDR3 DNA: TGTGCCAGCAGCTTAGGACAGGCAAATGAAAAACTGTTTTTT
CDR3 protein: CASSLGQANEKLFF